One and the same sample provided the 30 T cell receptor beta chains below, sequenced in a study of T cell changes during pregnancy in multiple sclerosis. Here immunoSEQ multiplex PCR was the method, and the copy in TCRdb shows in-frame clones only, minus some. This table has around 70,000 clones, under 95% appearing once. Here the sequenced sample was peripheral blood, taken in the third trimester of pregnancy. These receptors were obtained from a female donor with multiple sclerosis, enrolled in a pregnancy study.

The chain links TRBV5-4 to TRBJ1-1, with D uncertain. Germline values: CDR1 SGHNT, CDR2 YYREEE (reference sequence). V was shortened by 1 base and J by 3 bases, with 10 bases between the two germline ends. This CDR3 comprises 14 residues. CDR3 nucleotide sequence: TGTGCCAGCAGCTTGTTACGGGAAGACACTGAAGCTTTCTTT. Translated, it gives CASSLLREDTEAFF. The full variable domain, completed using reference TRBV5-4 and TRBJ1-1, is ETGVTQSPTHLIKTRGQQVTLRCSSQSGHNTVSWYQQALGQGPQFIFQYYREEENGRGNFPPRFSGLQFPNYSSELNVNALELDDSALYLCASSLLREDTEAFFGQGTRLTVV.

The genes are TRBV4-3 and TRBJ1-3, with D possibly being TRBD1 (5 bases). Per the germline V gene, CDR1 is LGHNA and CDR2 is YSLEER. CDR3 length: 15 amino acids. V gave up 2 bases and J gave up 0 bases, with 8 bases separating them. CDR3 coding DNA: TGCGCCAGCAGCCAACAGGGATTCTCTGGAAACACCATATATTTT. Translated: CASSQQGFSGNTIYF.

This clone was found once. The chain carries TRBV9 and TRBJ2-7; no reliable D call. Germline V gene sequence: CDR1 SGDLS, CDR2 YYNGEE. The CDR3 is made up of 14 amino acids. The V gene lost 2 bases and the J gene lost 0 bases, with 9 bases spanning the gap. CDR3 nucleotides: TGTGCCAGCAGCGTTACTTCTCTCTCCTACGAGCAGTACTTC. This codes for CASSVTSLSYEQYF.

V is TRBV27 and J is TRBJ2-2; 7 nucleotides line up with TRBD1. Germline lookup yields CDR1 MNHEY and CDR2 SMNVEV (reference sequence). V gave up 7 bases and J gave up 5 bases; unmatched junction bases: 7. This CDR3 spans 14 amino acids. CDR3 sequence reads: CASTYGTETGELFF. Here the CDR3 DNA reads TGTGCCAGCACTTATGGGACAGAGACCGGGGAGCTGTTTTTT.

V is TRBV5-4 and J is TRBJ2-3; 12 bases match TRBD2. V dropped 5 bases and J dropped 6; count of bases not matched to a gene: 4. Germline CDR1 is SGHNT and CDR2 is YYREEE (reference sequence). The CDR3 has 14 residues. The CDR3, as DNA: TGTGCCAGCAGACTAGCGGGGGGTCGGGATACGCAGTATTTT. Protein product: CASRLAGGRDTQYF.

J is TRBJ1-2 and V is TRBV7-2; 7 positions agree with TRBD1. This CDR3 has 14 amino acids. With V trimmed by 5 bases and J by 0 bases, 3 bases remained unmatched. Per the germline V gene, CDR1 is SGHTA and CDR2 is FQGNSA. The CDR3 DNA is TGTGCCAGCAGCCGGGACAGCGCTAACTATGGCTACACCTTC. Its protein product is CASSRDSANYGYTF. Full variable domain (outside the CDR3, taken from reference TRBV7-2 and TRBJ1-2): GAGVSQSPSNKVTEKGKDVELRCDPISGHTALYWYRQSLGQGLEFLIYFQGNSAPDKSGLPSDRFSAERTGGSVSTLTIQRTQQEDSAVYLCASSRDSANYGYTFGSGTRLTVV.

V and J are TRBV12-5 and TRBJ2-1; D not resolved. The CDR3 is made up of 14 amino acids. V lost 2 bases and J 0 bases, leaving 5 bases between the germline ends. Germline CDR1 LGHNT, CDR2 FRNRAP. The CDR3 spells CASGLTASYNEQFF. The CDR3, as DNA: TGTGCTAGTGGTTTGACAGCCTCCTACAATGAGCAGTTCTTC.

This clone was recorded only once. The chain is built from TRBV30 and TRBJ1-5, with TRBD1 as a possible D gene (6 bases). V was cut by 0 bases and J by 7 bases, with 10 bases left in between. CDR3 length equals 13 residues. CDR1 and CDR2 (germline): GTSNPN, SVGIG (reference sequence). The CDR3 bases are TGTGCCTGGAGTGTAGGGGGGGGGCAGCCCCAGCATTTT. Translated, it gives CAWSVGGGQPQHF.

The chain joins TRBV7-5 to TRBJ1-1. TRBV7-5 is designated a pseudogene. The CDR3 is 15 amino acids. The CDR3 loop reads CARMRLRGGSTEAFF. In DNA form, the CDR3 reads TGTGCCAGAATGAGGCTGAGGGGGGGTAGCACTGAAGCTTTCTTT.

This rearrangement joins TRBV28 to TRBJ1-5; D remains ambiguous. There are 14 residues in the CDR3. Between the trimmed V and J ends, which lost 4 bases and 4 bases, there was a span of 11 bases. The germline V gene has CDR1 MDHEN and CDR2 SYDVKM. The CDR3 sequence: CASSSPGLNQPQHF. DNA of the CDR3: TGTGCCAGCAGTTCACCGGGATTGAATCAGCCCCAGCATTTT.

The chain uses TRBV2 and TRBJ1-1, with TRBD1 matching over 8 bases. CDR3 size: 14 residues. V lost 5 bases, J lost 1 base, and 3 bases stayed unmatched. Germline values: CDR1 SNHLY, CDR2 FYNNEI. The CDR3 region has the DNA TGTGCCAGCAGTTCAGGGACAGGGAACACTGAAGCTTTCTTT. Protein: CASSSGTGNTEAFF.

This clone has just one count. The CDR3 is CASSSSYEQFF. DNA of the CDR3: TGTGCCAGCAGCTCCTCGTATGAGCAGTTCTTC. V is TRBV7-6 and J is TRBJ2-1; D uncertain. CDR1 is SGHVS and CDR2 is FNYEAQ in the germline V gene. The CDR3 sequence is 11 residues long. Trimming removed 4 bases from V and 8 bases from J, with 6 bases in between.

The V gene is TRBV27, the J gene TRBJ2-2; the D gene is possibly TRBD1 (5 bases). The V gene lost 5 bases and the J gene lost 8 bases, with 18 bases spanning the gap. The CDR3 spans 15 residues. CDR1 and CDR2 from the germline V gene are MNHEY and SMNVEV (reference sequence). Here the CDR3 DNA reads TGTGCCAGCAGTCCGACGACCAGGGTCTCAGGGGAGCTGTTTTTT. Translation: CASSPTTRVSGELFF.

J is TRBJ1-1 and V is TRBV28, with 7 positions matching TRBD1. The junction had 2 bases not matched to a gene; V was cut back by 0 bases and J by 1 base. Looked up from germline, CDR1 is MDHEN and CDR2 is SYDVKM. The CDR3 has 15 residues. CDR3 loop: CASSLWQGGNTEAFF. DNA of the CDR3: TGTGCCAGCAGTTTATGGCAGGGGGGGAACACTGAAGCTTTCTTT.

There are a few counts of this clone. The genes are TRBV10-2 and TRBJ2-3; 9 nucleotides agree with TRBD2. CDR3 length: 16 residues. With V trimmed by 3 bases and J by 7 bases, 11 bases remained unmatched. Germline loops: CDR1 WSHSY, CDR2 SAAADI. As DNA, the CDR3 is TGCGCCAGCAGTGACCCGACTAGCGGACCCCGAAATACGCAGTATTTT. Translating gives CASSDPTSGPRNTQYF.

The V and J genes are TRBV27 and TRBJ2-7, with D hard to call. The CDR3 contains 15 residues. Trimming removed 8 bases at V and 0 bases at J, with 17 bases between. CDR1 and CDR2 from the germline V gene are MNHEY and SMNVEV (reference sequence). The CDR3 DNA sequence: TGTGCCAGCCGCCGGCGCGGCGGCCTCTCCTACGAGCAGTACTTC. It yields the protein CASRRRGGLSYEQYF.

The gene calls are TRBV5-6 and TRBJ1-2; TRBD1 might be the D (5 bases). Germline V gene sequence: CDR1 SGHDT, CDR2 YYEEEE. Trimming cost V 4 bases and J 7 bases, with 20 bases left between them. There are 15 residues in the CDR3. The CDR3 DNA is TGTGCCAGCAGCCCAGTAAGGGGCTTTCTCCGTGGCTACACCTTC. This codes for CASSPVRGFLRGYTF.

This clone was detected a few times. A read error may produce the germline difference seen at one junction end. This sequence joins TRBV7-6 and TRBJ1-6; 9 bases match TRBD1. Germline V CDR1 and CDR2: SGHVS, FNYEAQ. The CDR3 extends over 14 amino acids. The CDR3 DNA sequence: TGTGCCAGCAGATTAGGGGACAGGGATTCACCCCTCCACTTT. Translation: CASRLGDRDSPLHF.

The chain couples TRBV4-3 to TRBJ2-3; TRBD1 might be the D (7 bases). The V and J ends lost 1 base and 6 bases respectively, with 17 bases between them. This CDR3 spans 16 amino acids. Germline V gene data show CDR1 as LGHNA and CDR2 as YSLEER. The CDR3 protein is CASSQVRDSGGDTQYF. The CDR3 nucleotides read TGCGCCAGCAGCCAAGTCCGGGACAGTGGAGGGGATACGCAGTATTTT.

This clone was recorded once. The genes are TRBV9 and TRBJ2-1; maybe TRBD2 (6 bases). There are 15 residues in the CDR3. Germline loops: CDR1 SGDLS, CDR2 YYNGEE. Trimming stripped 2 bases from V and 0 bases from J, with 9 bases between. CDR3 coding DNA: TGTGCCAGCAGCGTCGGCGGGGCCTCCTACAATGAGCAGTTCTTC. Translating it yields CASSVGGASYNEQFF.

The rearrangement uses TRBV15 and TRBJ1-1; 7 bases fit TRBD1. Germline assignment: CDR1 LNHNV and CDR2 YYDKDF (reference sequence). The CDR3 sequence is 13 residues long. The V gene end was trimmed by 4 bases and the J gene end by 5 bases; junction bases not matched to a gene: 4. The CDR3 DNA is TGTGCCACCAGCACACACAGGGGAACTGAAGCTTTCTTT. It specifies CATSTHRGTEAFF.

The CDR3, as DNA: TGTGCCAGCAGCCCATCCCTAAGCGGGGACCAAGAGACCCAGTACTTC. It is translated as CASSPSLSGDQETQYF. The chain uses TRBV11-2 and TRBJ2-5, with 7 bases aligning to TRBD2. Germline values: CDR1 SGHAT, CDR2 FQNNGV. This CDR3 has 16 amino acids. V was pared by 5 bases and J by 0 bases, with 9 bases of the junction left unmatched.

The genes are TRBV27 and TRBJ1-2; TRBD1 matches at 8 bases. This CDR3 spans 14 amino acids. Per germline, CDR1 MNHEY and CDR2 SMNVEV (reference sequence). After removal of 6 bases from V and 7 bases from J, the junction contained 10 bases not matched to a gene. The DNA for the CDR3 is TGTGCCAGCAGCAAACATCAGGGGGCGAGTGGCTACACCTTC. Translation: CASSKHQGASGYTF.

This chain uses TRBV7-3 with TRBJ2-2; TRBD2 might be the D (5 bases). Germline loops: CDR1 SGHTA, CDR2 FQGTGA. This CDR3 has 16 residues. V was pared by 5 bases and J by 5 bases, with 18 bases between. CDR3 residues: CASSPIPPRGTGELFF. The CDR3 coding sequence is TGTGCCAGCAGCCCAATACCCCCTCGGGGAACCGGGGAGCTGTTTTTT.

CDR3 DNA sequence: TGCGCCAGCAGCCTACAGGTTCCTAGGCCCTACAATGAGCAGTTCTTC. It yields the protein CASSLQVPRPYNEQFF. This chain uses TRBV5-1 with TRBJ2-1, with D possibly being TRBD1 (5 bases). CDR1 and CDR2 (germline): SGHRS, YFSETQ. V lost 4 bases and J 2 bases, leaving 16 bases between the germline ends. The CDR3 loop spans 16 amino acids.

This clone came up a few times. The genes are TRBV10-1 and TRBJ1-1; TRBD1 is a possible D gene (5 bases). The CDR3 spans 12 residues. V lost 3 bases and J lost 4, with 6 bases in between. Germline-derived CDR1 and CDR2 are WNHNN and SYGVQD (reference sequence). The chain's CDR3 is CASSDQGTEAFF. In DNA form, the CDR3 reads TGCGCCAGCAGTGATCAGGGCACTGAAGCTTTCTTT.

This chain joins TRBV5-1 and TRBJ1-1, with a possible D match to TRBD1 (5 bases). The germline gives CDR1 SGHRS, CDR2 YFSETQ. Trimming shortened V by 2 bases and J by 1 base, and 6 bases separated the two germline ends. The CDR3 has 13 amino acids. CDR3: CASSLQENTEAFF. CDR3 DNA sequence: TGCGCCAGCAGCTTACAGGAGAACACTGAAGCTTTCTTT.

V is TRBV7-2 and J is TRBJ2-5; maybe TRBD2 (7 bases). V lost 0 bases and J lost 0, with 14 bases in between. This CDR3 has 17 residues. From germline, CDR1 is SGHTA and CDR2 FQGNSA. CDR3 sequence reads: CASSLAKGGWYQETQYF. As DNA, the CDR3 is TGTGCCAGCAGCTTAGCTAAGGGGGGGTGGTACCAAGAGACCCAGTACTTC.

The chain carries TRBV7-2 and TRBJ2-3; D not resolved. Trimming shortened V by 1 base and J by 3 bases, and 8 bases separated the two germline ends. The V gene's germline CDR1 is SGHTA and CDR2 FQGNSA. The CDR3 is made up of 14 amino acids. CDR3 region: CASSLGPGTDTQYF. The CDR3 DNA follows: TGTGCCAGCAGCTTAGGCCCGGGTACAGATACGCAGTATTTT. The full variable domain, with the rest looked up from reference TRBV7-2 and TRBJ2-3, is GAGVSQSPSNKVTEKGKDVELRCDPISGHTALYWYRQSLGQGLEFLIYFQGNSAPDKSGLPSDRFSAERTGGSVSTLTIQRTQQEDSAVYLCASSLGPGTDTQYFGPGTRLTVL.

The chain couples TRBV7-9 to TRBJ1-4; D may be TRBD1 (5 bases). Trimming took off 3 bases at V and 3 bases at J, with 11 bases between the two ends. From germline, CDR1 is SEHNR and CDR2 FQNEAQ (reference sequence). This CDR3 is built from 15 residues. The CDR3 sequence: CASSFRQRSNEKLFF. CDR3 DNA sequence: TGTGCCAGCAGCTTCCGACAGCGCTCTAATGAAAAACTGTTTTTT.